The 16 T cell receptor beta chains below were found in one sample sequenced in a study of shared clonotypes between healthy human individuals. The method was immunoSEQ multiplex PCR; TCRdb's version includes in-frame clones alone and lacks a portion of them. Seen here are 950,000 to 1,100,000 clones, 75% observed once, and the top ten hold approximately 1.5%. The sequenced sample was memory CD4+ T cells sorted from blood. Subset defined: CD45RA-negative fraction. These receptors all stem from a man aged 18-30 years in good health.

V gene TRBV5-4 combines with J gene TRBJ2-5; 8 nucleotides line up with TRBD1. Looked up from germline, CDR1 is SGHNT and CDR2 is YYREEE (reference sequence). There are 14 residues in the CDR3. V lost 2 bases, J lost 7 bases, and 7 bases stayed unmatched. The CDR3 spells CASSFSGGQATQYF. In DNA form, the CDR3 reads TGTGCCAGCAGCTTTTCCGGGGGACAGGCGACCCAGTACTTC.

The rearrangement joins TRBV11-2 to TRBJ2-7; D possibly corresponds to TRBD1 (5 bases). The CDR3 extends over 13 amino acids. V was trimmed by 5 bases and J by 3 bases, leaving 11 bases between them. The V gene's germline CDR1 is SGHAT and CDR2 FQNNGV. In nucleotides, the CDR3 is TGTGCCAGCAGCCGACAGCTCCTCTACGAGCAGTACTTC. It codes for CASSRQLLYEQYF.

This rearrangement joins TRBV7-9 to TRBJ2-2, with TRBD2 matching 8 bases. Germline lookup yields CDR1 SEHNR and CDR2 FQNEAQ (reference sequence). The CDR3 sequence is 18 residues long. The V and J ends lost 4 bases and 6 bases, in that order; junction bases with no gene match: 16. The CDR3 coding sequence is TGTGCCAGCAGCTCACAGGGTTCCGGGACTAGGGGGTCCGGGGAGCTGTTTTTT. Its protein is CASSSQGSGTRGSGELFF. Variable domain in full (rest from reference TRBV7-9 and TRBJ2-2): DTGVSQNPRHKITKRGQNVTFRCDPISEHNRLYWYRQTLGQGPEFLTYFQNEAQLEKSRLLSDRFSAERPKGSFSTLEIQRTEQGDSAMYLCASSSQGSGTRGSGELFFGEGSRLTVL.

In this sample, this clone turned up a few times. The gene calls are TRBV5-1 and TRBJ2-2; TRBD2 agrees at 10 bases. V trimming: 1 base; J trimming: 7 bases; junction bases outside the gene matches: 4. This CDR3 has 15 residues. Germline V gene sequence: CDR1 SGHRS, CDR2 YFSETQ. CDR3: CASSLLTSGNGELFF. Written as DNA, the CDR3 is TGCGCCAGCAGCTTGTTAACTAGCGGGAACGGGGAGCTGTTTTTT.

The CDR3: CASSLQYRRTDTQYF. The DNA for the CDR3 is TGTGCCAGCAGTCTGCAGTATAGGAGAACAGATACGCAGTATTTT. This chain links TRBV9 with TRBJ2-3; no reliable D call. The germline V and J ends were trimmed by 5 bases and 3 bases, with 16 bases remaining between them. Germline CDR1 reads SGDLS; CDR2 reads YYNGEE. This CDR3 is 15 amino acids long.

This clone occurred a few times. The V call is TRBV19, the J call TRBJ2-5, with 10 bases matching TRBD1. Germline V lookup: CDR1 LNHDA, CDR2 SQIVND (reference sequence). The CDR3 extends over 16 amino acids. V trimming: 1 base; J trimming: 6 bases; junction bases outside the gene matches: 8. CDR3 in DNA: TGTGCCAGTAGTATAGTGGCGGGACAGGGGTGGAAGACCCAGTACTTC. Encoded protein: CASSIVAGQGWKTQYF.

The chain carries TRBV10-3 and TRBJ2-7; no definite D call. CDR3 size: 14 residues. Looked up from germline, CDR1 is ENHRY and CDR2 is SYGVKD. V lost 0 bases, J lost 4 bases, and 10 bases lay in between. The CDR3 DNA reads as TGTGCCATCAGTGAGTCAGGGCCACAATACGAGCAGTACTTC. It yields the protein CAISESGPQYEQYF.

The V and J genes are TRBV6-1 and TRBJ2-7; 8 positions match TRBD1. V shed 8 bases, J shed 0 bases, and the junction held 9 bases outside the gene matches. This CDR3 region has 15 residues. Germline V lookup: CDR1 MNHNS, CDR2 SASEGT. CDR3 residues: CASEKGTGHSYEQYF. Here the CDR3 DNA reads TGTGCCAGCGAAAAAGGGACAGGCCACTCCTACGAGCAGTACTTC.

This chain uses TRBV6-5 with TRBJ2-7; 7 nucleotides match TRBD2. Trimming took 5 bases from V and 2 from J; bases not matched to a gene: 6. The CDR3 has 14 residues. Germline V gives CDR1 MNHEY, CDR2 SVGAGI. The CDR3, as DNA: TGTGCCAGCAGTGGGGAGGGGCCGACCTACGAGCAGTACTTC. It specifies CASSGEGPTYEQYF.

J is TRBJ2-5 and V is TRBV5-5; TRBD2 is a possible D gene (6 bases). V was trimmed by 3 bases and J by 2 bases, leaving 11 bases between them. This CDR3 has 14 amino acids. Per the germline V gene, CDR1 is SGHKS and CDR2 is YYEKEE (reference sequence). The CDR3: CASSYSGLQETQYF. The DNA for the CDR3 is TGTGCCAGCAGCTATTCGGGACTTCAAGAGACCCAGTACTTC.

The chain joins TRBV27 to TRBJ2-3; D gene uncertain. Trimming took 3 bases from V and 6 from J, leaving 7 bases between them. CDR3 length equals 12 residues. CDR1 MNHEY and CDR2 SMNVEV come from the germline V gene (reference sequence). The CDR3 DNA reads as TGTGCCAGCAGTTTGATGGGTGATACGCAGTATTTT. It specifies CASSLMGDTQYF.

The chain is built from TRBV5-4 and TRBJ2-6; D possibly corresponds to TRBD1 (5 bases). The V and J ends lost 5 bases and 2 bases respectively, with 14 bases between them. The CDR3 covers 16 residues. Germline V gives CDR1 SGHNT, CDR2 YYREEE (reference sequence). The CDR3 sequence is CASSKIQGPGANVLTF. The CDR3 DNA reads as TGTGCCAGCAGTAAGATTCAGGGTCCTGGGGCCAACGTCCTGACTTTC.

This chain connects TRBV28 to TRBJ2-3; D possibly corresponds to TRBD2 (6 bases). Germline V gene lookup returns CDR1 MDHEN and CDR2 SYDVKM. V was shortened by 7 bases and J by 2 bases, with 16 bases between the two germline ends. The CDR3 totals 15 residues. CDR3 sequence (DNA): TGTGCCAGCAATCTTGCGGGACTTAACACAGATACGCAGTATTTT. It specifies CASNLAGLNTDTQYF.

In this sample, this clone turned up once. The genes are TRBV6-1 and TRBJ2-1, with 10 positions matching TRBD2. The germline CDR1 and CDR2 sequences are MNHNS and SASEGT. The J segment lost 5 bases and the V segment lost 6 bases, leaving 7 bases of the junction unmatched. The CDR3 consists of 15 residues. As DNA, the CDR3 is TGTGCCAGCAGCGTCGGGACTAGCGTTGACAATGAGCAGTTCTTC. Its protein product is CASSVGTSVDNEQFF.

This clone appeared a single time. The J gene is TRBJ2-7, the V gene TRBV4-1; possible D gene TRBD2, 5 bases. Looked up from germline, CDR1 is MGHRA and CDR2 is YSYEKL. This CDR3 contains 14 residues. V shed 5 bases and J shed 3 bases, with 14 bases lying between them. The CDR3 DNA sequence: TGCGCCAGCAGCTACTTAAACCGGGGCTACGAGCAGTACTTC. This sequence encodes CASSYLNRGYEQYF.

V usage is TRBV18 and J usage is TRBJ2-2, with 9 bases identical to TRBD1. V dropped 10 bases and J dropped 7; count of bases not matched to a gene: 7. The germline V gene has CDR1 KGHSH and CDR2 LQKENI. CDR3 length: 13 residues. As DNA, the CDR3 is TGTGCCACCCAGCGGGACAGGGACGGGGAGCTGTTTTTT. Translation gives CATQRDRDGELFF.